This TCR beta chain emerged from a study of human T cells and chemical hapten exposure. CDR1 and CDR2 (germline): DFQATT, SNEGSKA (reference sequence). The trim removed 2 bases at V and 6 bases at J, leaving 5 bases unmatched. The CDR3 contains 14 residues. Using its own MiXCR run on the RACE reads, TCRdb lists one record per CDR3 protein. The sample has some 74,000 distinct CDR3 sequences, 11% to 15% seen once. Time point denoted: pre-sensitization, week 0. Sample treatment: therapeutic diphenylcyclopropenone sensitization with weekly scalp DPC. The rearrangement joins TRBV20-1 to TRBJ2-3; TRBD2 matches 10 bases. The sequencing used whole blood, collected in connection with sensitization to the hapten diphenylcyclopropenone (DPC). The sequence came from a woman between 50 and 59 years old with alopecia areata. Some clones in this sample may be carry-over from other donors' samples. CDR3 in amino acids: CSARKGLASDTQYF. The CDR3 nucleotides read TGCAGTGCTAGAAAGGGACTAGCGAGCGATACGCAGTATTTT.